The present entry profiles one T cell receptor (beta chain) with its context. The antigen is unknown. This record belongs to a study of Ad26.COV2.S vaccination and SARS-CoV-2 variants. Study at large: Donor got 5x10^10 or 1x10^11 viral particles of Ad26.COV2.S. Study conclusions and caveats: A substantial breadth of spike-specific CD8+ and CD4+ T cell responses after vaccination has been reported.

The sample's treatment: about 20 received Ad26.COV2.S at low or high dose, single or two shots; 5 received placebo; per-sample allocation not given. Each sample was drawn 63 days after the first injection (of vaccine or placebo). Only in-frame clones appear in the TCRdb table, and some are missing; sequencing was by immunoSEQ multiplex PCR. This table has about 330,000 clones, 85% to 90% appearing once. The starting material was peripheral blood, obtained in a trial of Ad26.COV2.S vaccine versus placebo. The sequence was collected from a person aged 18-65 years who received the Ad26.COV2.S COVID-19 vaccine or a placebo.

The CDR3 region is CASSHMPGGGGTEAFF. The CDR3 DNA reads as TGTGCCAGCAGCCACATGCCCGGAGGTGGGGGGACTGAAGCTTTCTTT. The rearrangement joins TRBV3-1 (or the pseudogene TRBV3-2) to TRBJ1-1; D perhaps matches TRBD1 (5 bases). The CDR3 consists of 16 residues. The V gene's germline CDR1 is LGHDT and CDR2 YNNKEL (reference sequence). V dropped 3 bases and J dropped 5 bases, with 19 bases sitting between them.